This T cell receptor beta chain was profiled in a study of cytomegalovirus exposure and HLA in healthy donors. PCR was performed using 60 Vbeta and 13 Jbeta primers. TCRdb's copy holds only in-frame clones and misses some; the assay was immunoSEQ multiplex PCR. Among about 100,000 clones listed, approximately 71% were seen once. The CDR3 covers 15 residues. From germline, CDR1 is MNHNS and CDR2 SASEGT. Trimming removed 7 bases from V and 2 bases from J, with 17 bases in between. The clonotype originates from a woman aged 18-29 years in good health and CMV-seropositive. The chain uses TRBV6-1 and TRBJ1-2; D may be TRBD1 (5 bases). Source material: PBMCs. In DNA form, the CDR3 reads TGTGCCAGCACCCCCAACGCCCGGGGGAACTATGGCTACACCTTC. This sequence encodes CASTPNARGNYGYTF.